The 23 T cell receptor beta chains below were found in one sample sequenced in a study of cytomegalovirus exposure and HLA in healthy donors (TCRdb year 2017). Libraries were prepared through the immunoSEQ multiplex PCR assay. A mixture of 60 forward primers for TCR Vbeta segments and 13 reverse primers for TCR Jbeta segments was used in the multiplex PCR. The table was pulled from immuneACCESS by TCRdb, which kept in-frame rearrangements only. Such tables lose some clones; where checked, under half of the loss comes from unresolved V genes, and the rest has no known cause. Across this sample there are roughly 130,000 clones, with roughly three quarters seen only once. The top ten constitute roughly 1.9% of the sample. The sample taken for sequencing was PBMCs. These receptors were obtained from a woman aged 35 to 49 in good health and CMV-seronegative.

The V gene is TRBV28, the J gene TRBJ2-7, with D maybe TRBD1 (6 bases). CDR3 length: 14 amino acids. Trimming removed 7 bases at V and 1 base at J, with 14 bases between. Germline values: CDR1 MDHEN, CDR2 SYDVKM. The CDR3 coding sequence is TGTGCCAGCAATGACAGGTCGAAATCCTACGAGCAGTACTTC. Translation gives CASNDRSKSYEQYF.

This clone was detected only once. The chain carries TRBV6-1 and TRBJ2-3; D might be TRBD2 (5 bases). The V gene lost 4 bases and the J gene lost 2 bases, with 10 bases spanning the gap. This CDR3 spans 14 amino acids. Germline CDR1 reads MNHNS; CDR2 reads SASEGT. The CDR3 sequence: CASSGAGPTDTQYF. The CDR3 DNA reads TGTGCCAGCAGTGGGGCGGGTCCCACAGATACGCAGTATTTT.

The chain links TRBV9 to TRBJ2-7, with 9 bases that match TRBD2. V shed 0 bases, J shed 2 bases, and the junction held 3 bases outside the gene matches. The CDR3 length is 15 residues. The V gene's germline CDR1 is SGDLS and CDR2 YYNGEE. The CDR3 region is CASSVGGRVPYEQYF. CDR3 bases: TGTGCCAGCAGCGTAGGCGGGAGGGTACCCTACGAGCAGTACTTC. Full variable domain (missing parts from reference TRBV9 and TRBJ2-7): DSGVTQTPKHLITATGQRVTLRCSPRSGDLSVYWYQQSLDQGLQFLIQYYNGEERAKGNILERFSAQQFPDLHSELNLSSLELGDSALYFCASSVGGRVPYEQYFGPGTRLTVT.

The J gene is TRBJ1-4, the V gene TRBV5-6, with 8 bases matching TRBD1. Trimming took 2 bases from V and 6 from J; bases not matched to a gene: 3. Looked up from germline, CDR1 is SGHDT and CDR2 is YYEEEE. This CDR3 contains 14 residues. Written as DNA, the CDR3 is TGTGCCAGCAGCTTCCTACAGGGGGATGAAAAACTGTTTTTT. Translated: CASSFLQGDEKLFF.

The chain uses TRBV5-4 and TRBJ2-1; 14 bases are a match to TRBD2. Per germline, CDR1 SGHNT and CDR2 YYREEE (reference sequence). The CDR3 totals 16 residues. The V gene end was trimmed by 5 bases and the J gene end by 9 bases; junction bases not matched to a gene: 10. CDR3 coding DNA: TGTGCCAGCAGTCCATGGACTAGCGGGGGGTGGGGTGAGCAGTTCTTC. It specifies CASSPWTSGGWGEQFF.

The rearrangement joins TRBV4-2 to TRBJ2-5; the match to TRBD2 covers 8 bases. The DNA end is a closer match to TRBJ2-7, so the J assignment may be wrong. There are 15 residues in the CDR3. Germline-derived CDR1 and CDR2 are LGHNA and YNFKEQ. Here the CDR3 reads CASSPAGGGTYEQYF. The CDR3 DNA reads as TGTGCCAGCAGCCCCGCCGGGGGGGGGACCTACGAGCAGTACTTC.

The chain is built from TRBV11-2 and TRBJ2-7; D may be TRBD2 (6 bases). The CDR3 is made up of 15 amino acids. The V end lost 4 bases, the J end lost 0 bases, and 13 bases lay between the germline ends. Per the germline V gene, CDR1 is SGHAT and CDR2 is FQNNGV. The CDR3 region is CASSSGSWGSYEQYF. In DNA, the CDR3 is TGTGCCAGCAGCTCCGGGAGTTGGGGCTCCTACGAGCAGTACTTC.

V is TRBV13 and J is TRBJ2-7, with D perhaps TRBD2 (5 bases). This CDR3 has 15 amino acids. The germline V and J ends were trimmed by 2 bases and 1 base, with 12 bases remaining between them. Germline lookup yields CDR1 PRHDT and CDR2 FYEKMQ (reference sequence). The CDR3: CASSLRSRTSYEQYF. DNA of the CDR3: TGTGCCAGCAGCTTAAGGTCCCGGACTTCCTACGAGCAGTACTTC.

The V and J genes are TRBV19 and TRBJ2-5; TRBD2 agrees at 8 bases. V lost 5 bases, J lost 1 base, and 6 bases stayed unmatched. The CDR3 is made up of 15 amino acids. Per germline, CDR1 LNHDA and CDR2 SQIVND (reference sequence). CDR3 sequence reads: CASSPERGLQETQYF. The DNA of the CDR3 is TGTGCCAGTAGTCCCGAGCGGGGGCTCCAAGAGACCCAGTACTTC.

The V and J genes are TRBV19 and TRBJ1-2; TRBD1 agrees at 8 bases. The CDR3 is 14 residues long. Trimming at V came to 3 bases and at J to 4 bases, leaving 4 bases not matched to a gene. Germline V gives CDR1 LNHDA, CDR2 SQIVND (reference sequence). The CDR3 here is CASSIQGASYGYTF. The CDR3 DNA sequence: TGTGCCAGTAGTATCCAGGGGGCGAGCTATGGCTACACCTTC. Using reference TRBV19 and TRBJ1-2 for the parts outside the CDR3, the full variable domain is DGGITQSPKYLFRKEGQNVTLSCEQNLNHDAMYWYRQDPGQGLRLIYYSQIVNDFQKGDIAEGYSVSREKKESFPLTVTSAQKNPTAFYLCASSIQGASYGYTFGSGTRLTVV.

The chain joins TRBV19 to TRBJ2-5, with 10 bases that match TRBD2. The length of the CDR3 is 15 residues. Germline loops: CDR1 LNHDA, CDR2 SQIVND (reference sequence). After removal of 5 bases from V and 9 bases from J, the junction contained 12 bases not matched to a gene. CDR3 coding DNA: TGTGCCAGTAGTCCCTCGGGAGCGGGGGGGATGGCCCAGTACTTC. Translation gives CASSPSGAGGMAQYF.

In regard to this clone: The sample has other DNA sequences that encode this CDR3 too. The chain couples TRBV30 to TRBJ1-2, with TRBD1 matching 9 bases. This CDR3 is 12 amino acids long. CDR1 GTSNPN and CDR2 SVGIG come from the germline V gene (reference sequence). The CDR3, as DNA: TGTGCTTCAACAGGGGGCAACTATGGCTACACCTTC. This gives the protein CASTGGNYGYTF.

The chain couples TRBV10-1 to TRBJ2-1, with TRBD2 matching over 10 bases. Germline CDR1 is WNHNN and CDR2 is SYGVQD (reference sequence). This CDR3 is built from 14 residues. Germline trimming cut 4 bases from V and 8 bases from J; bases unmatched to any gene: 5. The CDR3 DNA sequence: TGCGCCAGCAGTGCTAGCGGGAGTTTAGATGAGCAGTTCTTC. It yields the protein CASSASGSLDEQFF.

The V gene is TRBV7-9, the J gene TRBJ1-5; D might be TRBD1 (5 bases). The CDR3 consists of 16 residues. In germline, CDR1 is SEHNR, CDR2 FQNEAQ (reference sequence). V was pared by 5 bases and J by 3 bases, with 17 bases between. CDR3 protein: CASSAGGRGINQPQHF. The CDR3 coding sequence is TGTGCCAGCAGCGCTGGAGGGAGGGGCATCAATCAGCCCCAGCATTTT. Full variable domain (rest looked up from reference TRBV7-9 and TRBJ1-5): DTGVSQNPRHKITKRGQNVTFRCDPISEHNRLYWYRQTLGQGPEFLTYFQNEAQLEKSRLLSDRFSAERPKGSFSTLEIQRTEQGDSAMYLCASSAGGRGINQPQHFGDGTRLSIL.

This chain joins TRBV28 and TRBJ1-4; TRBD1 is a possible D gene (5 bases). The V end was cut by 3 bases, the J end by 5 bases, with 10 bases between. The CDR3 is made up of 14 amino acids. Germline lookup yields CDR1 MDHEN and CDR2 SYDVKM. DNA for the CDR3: TGTGCCAGCAGTTTGGGAGGGGCGAATGAAAAACTGTTTTTT. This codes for CASSLGGANEKLFF. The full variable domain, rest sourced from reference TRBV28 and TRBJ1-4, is DVKVTQSSRYLVKRTGEKVFLECVQDMDHENMFWYRQDPGLGLRLIYFSYDVKMKEKGDIPEGYSVSREKKERFSLILESASTNQTSMYLCASSLGGANEKLFFGSGTQLSVL.

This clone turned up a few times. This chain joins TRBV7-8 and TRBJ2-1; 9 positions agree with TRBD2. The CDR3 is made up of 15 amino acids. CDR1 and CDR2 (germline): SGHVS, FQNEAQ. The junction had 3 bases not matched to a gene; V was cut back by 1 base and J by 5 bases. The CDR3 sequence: CASSLETSGNNEQFF. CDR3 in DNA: TGTGCCAGCAGCTTAGAGACTAGCGGCAACAATGAGCAGTTCTTC.

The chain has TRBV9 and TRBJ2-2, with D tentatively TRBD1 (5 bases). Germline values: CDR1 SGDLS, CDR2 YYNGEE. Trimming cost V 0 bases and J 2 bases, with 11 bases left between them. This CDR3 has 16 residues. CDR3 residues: CASSVVVGANTGELFF. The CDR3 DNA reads TGTGCCAGCAGCGTAGTGGTTGGGGCCAACACCGGGGAGCTGTTTTTT.

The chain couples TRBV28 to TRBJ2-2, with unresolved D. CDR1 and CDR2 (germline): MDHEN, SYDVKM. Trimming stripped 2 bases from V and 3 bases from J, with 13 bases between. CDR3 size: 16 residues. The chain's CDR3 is CASSLQLPSDTGELFF. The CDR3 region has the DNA TGTGCCAGCAGTTTACAACTCCCTTCCGACACCGGGGAGCTGTTTTTT. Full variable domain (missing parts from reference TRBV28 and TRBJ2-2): DVKVTQSSRYLVKRTGEKVFLECVQDMDHENMFWYRQDPGLGLRLIYFSYDVKMKEKGDIPEGYSVSREKKERFSLILESASTNQTSMYLCASSLQLPSDTGELFFGEGSRLTVL.

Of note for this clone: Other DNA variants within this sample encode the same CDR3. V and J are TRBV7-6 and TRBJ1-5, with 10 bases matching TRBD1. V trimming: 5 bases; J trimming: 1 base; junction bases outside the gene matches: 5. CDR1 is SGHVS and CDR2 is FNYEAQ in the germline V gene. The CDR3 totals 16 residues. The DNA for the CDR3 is TGTGCCAGCAGCCCCGGGACAGGGGTCAGCAATCAGCCCCAGCATTTT. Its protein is CASSPGTGVSNQPQHF. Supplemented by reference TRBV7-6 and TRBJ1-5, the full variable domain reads GAGVSQSPRYKVTKRGQDVALRCDPISGHVSLYWYRQALGQGPEFLTYFNYEAQQDKSGLPNDRFSAERPEGSISTLTIQRTEQRDSAMYRCASSPGTGVSNQPQHFGDGTRLSIL.

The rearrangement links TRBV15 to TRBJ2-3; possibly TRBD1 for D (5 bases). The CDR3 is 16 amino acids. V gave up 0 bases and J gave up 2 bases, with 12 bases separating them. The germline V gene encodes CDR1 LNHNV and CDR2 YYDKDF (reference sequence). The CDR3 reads CATSRDYKGYTDTQYF. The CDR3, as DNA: TGTGCCACCAGCAGAGATTATAAGGGGTACACAGATACGCAGTATTTT.

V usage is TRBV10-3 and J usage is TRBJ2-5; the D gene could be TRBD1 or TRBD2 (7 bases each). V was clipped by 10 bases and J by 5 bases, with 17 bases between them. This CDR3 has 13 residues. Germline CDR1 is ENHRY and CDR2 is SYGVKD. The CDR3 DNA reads TGTGCCAGCAGGGGGGGGCGTGAGGAGACCCAGTACTTC. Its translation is CASRGGREETQYF.

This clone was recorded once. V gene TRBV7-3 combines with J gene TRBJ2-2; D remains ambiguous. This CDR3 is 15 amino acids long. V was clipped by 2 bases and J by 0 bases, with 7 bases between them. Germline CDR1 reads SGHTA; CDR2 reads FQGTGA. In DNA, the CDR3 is TGTGCCAGCAGCTTATTTAGCACGAACACCGGGGAGCTGTTTTTT. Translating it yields CASSLFSTNTGELFF.

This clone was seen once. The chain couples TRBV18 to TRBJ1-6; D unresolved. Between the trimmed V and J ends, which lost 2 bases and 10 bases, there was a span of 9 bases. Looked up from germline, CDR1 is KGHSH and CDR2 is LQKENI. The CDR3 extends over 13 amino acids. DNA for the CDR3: TGTGCCAGCTCACCAGGAGAGGTATCACCCCTCCACTTT. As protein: CASSPGEVSPLHF.